The clone carrying this T cell receptor (beta chain) has just a few counts. The antigen is undetermined. A sort by CD45RO/CCR7/CD25/CD127/CD95/CD27 yielded CD4+ naive, central memory, regulatory and stem cell-like memory cells. The source of the sample is a study of beta chain features in type 1 diabetes. Whole-study context: Taken together, all samples contributed around 100,000,000 examined sorted cells.

Study-wide findings and caveats: Moderately but significantly shorter TCRB CDR3s were found in Type 1 diabetes patients in all four CD4+ subsets.

Expressed TCRB transcripts got sequenced, as all isolated RNA was reverse transcribed. Produced via immunoSEQ multiplex PCR; TCRdb's table is partial and in-frame only. The sample holds 60,000 or so clones, around 53% seen once. The junction had 7 bases not matched to a gene; V was cut back by 6 bases and J by 7 bases. Germline lookup yields CDR1 MNHNY and CDR2 SVGAGI (reference sequence). The CDR3 covers 15 residues. The source is a woman aged 40 to 50 with type 1 diabetes. The sample was Tregs from blood. V and J are TRBV6-6 and TRBJ2-1, with TRBD1 identical over 12 bases. The chain's CDR3 is CASRSPGQGANEQFF. DNA of the CDR3: TGTGCCAGCAGGTCACCGGGACAGGGGGCTAATGAGCAGTTCTTC.